This TCR beta chain was observed in a study of cytomegalovirus exposure and HLA in healthy donors. Study context: There were under 140 million unique TCR beta sequences, drawn from some 180 million T cells, in an earlier analysis.

V trimming: 8 bases; J trimming: 0 bases; junction bases outside the gene matches: 5. The CDR3 is 16 residues long. Germline CDR1 reads MDHEN; CDR2 reads SYDVKM. Overall study findings and caveats: 87-base-pair reads could not separate some V segments, including TRBV6-2 and TRBV6-3. The presence/absence work took it that sequencing depth was about the same across donors.

A note on this clone: Its antigen is undetermined.

The PCR employed 60 Vbeta primers together with 13 Jbeta primers. Measured with immunoSEQ multiplex PCR; TCRdb has only the in-frame clones, and not every one. The sample has about 190,000 clones, around 77% seen once. V is TRBV28 and J is TRBJ2-6, with 9 bases that match TRBD2. The sequence was collected from a woman between 18 and 29 years old in good health and CMV-seronegative. The sequenced sample was PBMCs. The CDR3 sequence: CASLAGLFSGANVLTF. The CDR3 coding sequence is TGTGCCAGCCTAGCGGGACTTTTCTCTGGGGCCAACGTCCTGACTTTC. Variable domain in full (rest from reference TRBV28 and TRBJ2-6): DVKVTQSSRYLVKRTGEKVFLECVQDMDHENMFWYRQDPGLGLRLIYFSYDVKMKEKGDIPEGYSVSREKKERFSLILESASTNQTSMYLCASLAGLFSGANVLTFGAGSRLTVL.